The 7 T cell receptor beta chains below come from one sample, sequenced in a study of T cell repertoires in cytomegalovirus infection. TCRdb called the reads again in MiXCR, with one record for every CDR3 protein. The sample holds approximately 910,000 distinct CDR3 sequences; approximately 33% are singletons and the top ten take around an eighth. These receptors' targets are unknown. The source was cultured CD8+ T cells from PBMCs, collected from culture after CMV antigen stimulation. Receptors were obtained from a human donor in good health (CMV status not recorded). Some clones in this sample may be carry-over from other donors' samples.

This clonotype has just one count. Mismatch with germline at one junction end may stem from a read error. DNA for the CDR3: TGTGCCAGCAGAGTGGGTCCTCGGGGCGATGAAATACTGTTTTTT. It is translated as CASRVGPRGDEILFF. This chain joins TRBV6-6 and TRBJ1-4; a weak D match, TRBD1 (5 bases). The CDR3 totals 15 residues. Per the germline V gene, CDR1 is MNHNY and CDR2 is SVGAGI (reference sequence).

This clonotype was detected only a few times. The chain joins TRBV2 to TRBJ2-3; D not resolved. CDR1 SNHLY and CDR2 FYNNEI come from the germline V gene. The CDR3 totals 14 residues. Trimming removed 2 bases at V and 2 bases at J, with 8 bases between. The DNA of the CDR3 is TGTGCCAGCAGTGAATCGAAAGTCACAGATACGCAGTATTTT. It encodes CASSESKVTDTQYF.

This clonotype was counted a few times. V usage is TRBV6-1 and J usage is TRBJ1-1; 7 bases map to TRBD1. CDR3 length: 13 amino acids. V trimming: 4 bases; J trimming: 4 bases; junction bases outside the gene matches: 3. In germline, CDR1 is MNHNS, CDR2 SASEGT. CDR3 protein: CASSVHRGTEAFF. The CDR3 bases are TGTGCCAGCAGTGTCCACAGGGGCACTGAAGCTTTCTTT.

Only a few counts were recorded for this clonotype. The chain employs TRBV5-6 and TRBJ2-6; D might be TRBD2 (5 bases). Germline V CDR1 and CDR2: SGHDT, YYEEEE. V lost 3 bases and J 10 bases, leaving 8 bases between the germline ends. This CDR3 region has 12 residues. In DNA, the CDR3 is TGTGCCAGCAGCTCCGGGGTGAACGTCCTGACTTTC. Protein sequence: CASSSGVNVLTF. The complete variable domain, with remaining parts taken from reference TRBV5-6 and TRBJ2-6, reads DAGVTQSPTHLIKTRGQQVTLRCSPKSGHDTVSWYQQALGQGPQFIFQYYEEEERQRGNFPDRFSGHQFPNYSSELNVNALLLGDSALYLCASSSGVNVLTFGAGSRLTVL.

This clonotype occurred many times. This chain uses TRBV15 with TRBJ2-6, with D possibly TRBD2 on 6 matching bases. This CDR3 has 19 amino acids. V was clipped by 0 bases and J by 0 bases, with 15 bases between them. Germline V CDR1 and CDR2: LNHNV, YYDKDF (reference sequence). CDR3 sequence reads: CATSRDLTGEASGANVLTF. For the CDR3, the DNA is TGTGCCACCAGCAGAGATCTTACGGGGGAAGCCTCTGGGGCCAACGTCCTGACTTTC.

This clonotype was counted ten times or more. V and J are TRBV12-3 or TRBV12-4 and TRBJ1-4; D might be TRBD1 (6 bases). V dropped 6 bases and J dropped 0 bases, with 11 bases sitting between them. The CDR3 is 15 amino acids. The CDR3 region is CASRRTAATNEKLFF. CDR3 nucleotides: TGTGCCAGCAGGCGGACAGCCGCAACTAATGAAAAACTGTTTTTT.

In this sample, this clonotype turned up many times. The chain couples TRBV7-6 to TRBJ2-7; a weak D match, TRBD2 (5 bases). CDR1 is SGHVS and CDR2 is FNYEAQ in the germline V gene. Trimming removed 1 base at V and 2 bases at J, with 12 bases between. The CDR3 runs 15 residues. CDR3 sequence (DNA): TGTGCCAGCAGCTTAGAGACGGGGAGCGCCTACGAGCAGTACGTC. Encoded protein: CASSLETGSAYEQYV.